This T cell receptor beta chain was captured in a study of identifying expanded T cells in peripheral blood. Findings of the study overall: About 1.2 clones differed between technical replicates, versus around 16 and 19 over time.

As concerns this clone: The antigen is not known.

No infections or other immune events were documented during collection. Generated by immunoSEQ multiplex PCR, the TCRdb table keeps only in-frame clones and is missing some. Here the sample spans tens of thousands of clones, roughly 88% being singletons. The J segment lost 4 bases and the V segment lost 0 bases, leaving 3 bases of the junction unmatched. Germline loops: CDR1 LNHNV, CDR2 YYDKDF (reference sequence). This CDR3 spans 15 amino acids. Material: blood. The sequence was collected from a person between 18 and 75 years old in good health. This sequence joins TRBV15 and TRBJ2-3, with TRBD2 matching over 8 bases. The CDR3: CATSREREVPDTQYF. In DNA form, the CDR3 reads TGTGCCACCAGCAGAGAGCGGGAGGTCCCAGATACGCAGTATTTT. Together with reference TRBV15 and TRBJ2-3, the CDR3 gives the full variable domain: DAMVIQNPRYQVTQFGKPVTLSCSQTLNHNVMYWYQQKSSQAPKLLFHYYDKDFNNEADTPDNFQSRRPNTSFCFLDIRSPGLGDTAMYLCATSREREVPDTQYFGPGTRLTVL.